This T cell receptor beta chain was recorded in a study of cytomegalovirus exposure and HLA in healthy donors. Comments on this clone: Its antigen remains unknown.

Study results and caveats: The authors assumed roughly uniform sequencing depth across donors for presence/absence analyses. Overall, approximately 150 TCR beta chains were annotated as cytomegalovirus-associated. Reportedly, TCR beta sequences accurately predicted HLA-A and HLA-B alleles in most subjects.

The ends lost 1 base at V and 3 bases at J; junction bases unmatched: 4. This CDR3 spans 16 amino acids. Looked up from germline, CDR1 is SGHRS and CDR2 is YFSETQ. The primer mix had 60 Vbeta and 13 Jbeta primers. This table comes from immunoSEQ multiplex PCR, and its TCRdb copy is limited to in-frame clones, with some not included. The sample consists of fewer than 200,000 clones, around 80% of them appearing once. Sequencing was performed on PBMCs. This clonotype originated in a young woman in good health and CMV-seronegative. The chain is built from TRBV5-1 and TRBJ2-3; the match to TRBD2 covers 11 bases. The CDR3 here is CASSLRGLAATDTQYF. The CDR3 region has the DNA TGCGCCAGCAGCTTGAGGGGACTAGCGGCAACAGATACGCAGTATTTT.